This T cell receptor beta chain comes out of a study of blood T cells in healthy people across ages. Notes on the study in general: When set beside aged donors, long-lived donors presented more naive CD4+ cells and higher diversity.

V lost 6 bases and J lost 5; bases outside the gene matches: 15. The CDR3 consists of 16 residues. From germline, CDR1 is MNHEY and CDR2 SVGAGI. The authors ran a second PCR of about 6 to 11 cycles using a sample-barcoded 5' primer and a J-beta primer mix. Tags on each cDNA molecule came from a template-switch adaptor with 12 random nucleotides. TCRdb fed the 5' RACE reads into MiXCR, producing one record per CDR3 protein. Among 630,000 or so distinct CDR3 sequences listed, roughly 30% were seen once. This clonotype was seen repeatedly, ten times or more. Its matching antigen is unknown. Sequencing was done on a sample of blood. This chain links TRBV6-5 with TRBJ2-5; 7 nucleotides line up with TRBD1. This sequence was found in a woman over 75 in good health. The CDR3 coding sequence is TGTGCCAGCAGGCCGGGACAGAGGGCCACGGGCGAGACCCAGTACTTC. Translated: CASRPGQRATGETQYF.